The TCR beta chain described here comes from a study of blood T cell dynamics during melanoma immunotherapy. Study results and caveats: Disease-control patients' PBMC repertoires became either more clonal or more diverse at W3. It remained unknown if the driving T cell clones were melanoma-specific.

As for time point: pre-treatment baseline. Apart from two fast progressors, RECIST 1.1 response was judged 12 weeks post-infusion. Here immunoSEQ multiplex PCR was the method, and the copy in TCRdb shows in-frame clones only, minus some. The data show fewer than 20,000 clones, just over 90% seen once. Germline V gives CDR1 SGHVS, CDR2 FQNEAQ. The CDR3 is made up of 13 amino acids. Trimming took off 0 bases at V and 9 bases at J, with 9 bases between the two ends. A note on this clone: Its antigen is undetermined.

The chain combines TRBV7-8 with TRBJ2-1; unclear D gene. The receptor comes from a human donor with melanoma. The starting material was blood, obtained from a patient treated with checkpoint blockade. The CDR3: CASSLATLVEQFF. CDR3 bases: TGTGCCAGCAGCTTAGCTACCCTAGTTGAGCAGTTCTTC.